What follows describes a single TCR beta chain. The antigen is not known. The CDR3 is 15 amino acids. The sample originates from a study of shared clonotypes between healthy human individuals. Whole-study results and caveats: Naive subsets generally exceeded memory subsets in estimated richness.

The study ran the assay at deep level. Produced via immunoSEQ multiplex PCR; TCRdb's table is partial and in-frame only. The table shows under 1,100,000 clones, with about 75% occurring only once. Each sample came from a Caucasian adult donor living in Nashville, Tennessee. This receptor was taken from a young man in good health. The rearrangement uses TRBV21-1 and TRBJ2-7; the table's D gene call, TRBD2, was not cross checked with the DNA. TRBV21-1 is a pseudogene segment. The sample consisted of memory CD4+ T cells sorted from blood. The subset denotes: CD45RA-negative fraction. CDR3 DNA sequence: TGTGCCAGCAGCAAAATAGCGGGAGGGCCCTACGAGCAGTACTTC. Its translation is CASSKIAGGPYEQYF.